These T cell receptor beta chains were read from a single sample in a study of shared clonotypes between healthy human individuals. The assay was immunoSEQ multiplex PCR, and TCRdb's table has in-frame clones only and misses some. The repertoire has about 2.1 million clones, around 93% of them found once; the top ten carry approximately 1.7%. Source material: naive CD8+ T cells from PBMCs. Receptors originate from a man between 18 and 35 years old in good health. Some clones in this sample may be carry-over from other donors' samples. Both conserved end residues are trimmed from each CDR3. Clone size, where shown, is once, few, many, or a class for clones that have expanded.

j_call: TRBJ2-7; v_call: TRBV27; cdr3_length: 11; clone_size: .; cdr3_aa: ASSPAGAYEQY
j_call: TRBJ2-4; v_call: TRBV7-9; cdr3_length: 15; clone_size: .; cdr3_aa: ASSVLLAGEGKNIQY
j_call: TRBJ1-3; v_call: TRBV5-4; cdr3_length: 12; clone_size: .; cdr3_aa: ASSTGDSWNTIY
j_call: TRBJ2-7; v_call: TRBV19; cdr3_length: 14; clone_size: .; cdr3_aa: ASSIGPTSGSPEQY
j_call: TRBJ2-1; v_call: TRBV28; cdr3_length: 14; clone_size: .; cdr3_aa: ASSPVIDRVHNEQF
j_call: TRBJ1-1; v_call: TRBV11-2; cdr3_length: 11; clone_size: .; cdr3_aa: ASSLGDSTEAF
j_call: TRBJ2-7; v_call: TRBV5-4; cdr3_length: 13; clone_size: .; cdr3_aa: ASSFPGQGPHEQY
j_call: TRBJ2-7; v_call: TRBV18; cdr3_length: 13; clone_size: .; cdr3_aa: ASSLDRGSSYEQY
j_call: TRBJ2-3; v_call: TRBV27; cdr3_length: 12; clone_size: .; cdr3_aa: ASSPLTGTDTQY
j_call: TRBJ2-1; v_call: TRBV27; cdr3_length: 12; clone_size: .; cdr3_aa: ASRGDRSYNEQF
j_call: TRBJ2-7; v_call: TRBV9; cdr3_length: 12; clone_size: .; cdr3_aa: ASSEGGHLYEQY
j_call: TRBJ2-7; v_call: TRBV27; cdr3_length: 12; clone_size: .; cdr3_aa: ASSSGTTPYEQY
j_call: TRBJ1-1; v_call: TRBV12-5; cdr3_length: 9; clone_size: .; cdr3_aa: ASGSGAEAF
j_call: TRBJ2-1; v_call: TRBV5-8; cdr3_length: 12; clone_size: .; cdr3_aa: ALQDRFGYNEQF
j_call: TRBJ1-1; v_call: TRBV4-1; cdr3_length: 12; clone_size: .; cdr3_aa: ASSQDRMNTEAF
j_call: TRBJ2-3; v_call: TRBV5-6; cdr3_length: 13; clone_size: .; cdr3_aa: ASGPGGSRPDTQY
j_call: TRBJ2-7; v_call: TRBV7-9; cdr3_length: 16; clone_size: .; cdr3_aa: ASSHSPGRDLRGYEQY
j_call: TRBJ1-2; v_call: TRBV6-1; cdr3_length: 12; clone_size: .; cdr3_aa: ASSDYRGSHGYT
j_call: TRBJ2-7; v_call: TRBV6-1; cdr3_length: 13; clone_size: .; cdr3_aa: ASSESVRIHYEQY
j_call: TRBJ2-1; v_call: TRBV7-3; cdr3_length: 11; clone_size: .; cdr3_aa: ASSFSPYNEQF
j_call: TRBJ2-1; v_call: TRBV29-1; cdr3_length: 16; clone_size: once; cdr3_aa: SVGGGQGLLAGDNEQF
j_call: TRBJ2-5; v_call: TRBV4-1; cdr3_length: 14; clone_size: .; cdr3_aa: ASSQDGLQGQETQY
j_call: TRBJ2-5; v_call: TRBV2; cdr3_length: 11; clone_size: .; cdr3_aa: ASNQAAQETQY
j_call: TRBJ2-1; v_call: TRBV29-1; cdr3_length: 10; clone_size: .; cdr3_aa: SVVRGNNEQF
j_call: TRBJ1-5; v_call: TRBV27; cdr3_length: 12; clone_size: .; cdr3_aa: ASSYGINNQPQH
j_call: TRBJ2-7; v_call: TRBV4-2; cdr3_length: 11; clone_size: .; cdr3_aa: ASSPRLSYEQY
j_call: TRBJ2-2; v_call: TRBV5-6; cdr3_length: 11; clone_size: .; cdr3_aa: ASSLGSFGELF
j_call: TRBJ1-2; v_call: TRBV27; cdr3_length: 16; clone_size: .; cdr3_aa: ASSLSGVGTGTNYGYT
j_call: TRBJ1-2; v_call: TRBV7-2; cdr3_length: 10; clone_size: .; cdr3_aa: ASSLSSGNYT
j_call: TRBJ2-7; v_call: TRBV27; cdr3_length: 14; clone_size: .; cdr3_aa: ASSPSTGVNSYEQY
j_call: TRBJ2-3; v_call: TRBV7-6; cdr3_length: 12; clone_size: .; cdr3_aa: ASSLERQLDTQY
j_call: TRBJ1-2; v_call: TRBV28; cdr3_length: 9; clone_size: .; cdr3_aa: ASSLRGGYT
j_call: TRBJ2-1; v_call: TRBV6-6; cdr3_length: 13; clone_size: .; cdr3_aa: ASSYSSGRANEQF
j_call: TRBJ2-5; v_call: TRBV7-9; cdr3_length: 13; clone_size: .; cdr3_aa: ASSLGWDRQETQY
j_call: TRBJ2-7; v_call: TRBV19; cdr3_length: 13; clone_size: .; cdr3_aa: ASSPQDRPSYEQY
j_call: TRBJ1-1; v_call: TRBV30; cdr3_length: 11; clone_size: .; cdr3_aa: AWSVLVGTEAF
j_call: TRBJ2-4; v_call: TRBV28; cdr3_length: 14; clone_size: .; cdr3_aa: ASSTLRELAKNIQY
j_call: TRBJ1-5; v_call: TRBV4-1; cdr3_length: 13; clone_size: .; cdr3_aa: ASSQRTDLGQPQH
j_call: TRBJ2-5; v_call: TRBV7-3; cdr3_length: 15; clone_size: .; cdr3_aa: ASSFSSGQGRQETQY
j_call: TRBJ1-5; v_call: TRBV30; cdr3_length: 12; clone_size: .; cdr3_aa: AWSRRGPSQPQH
j_call: TRBJ2-1; v_call: TRBV7-9; cdr3_length: 13; clone_size: .; cdr3_aa: ASSMTSGGDNEQF
j_call: TRBJ1-4; v_call: TRBV25-1; cdr3_length: 11; clone_size: once; cdr3_aa: ATGGTGNEKLF
j_call: TRBJ1-2; v_call: TRBV14; cdr3_length: 13; clone_size: .; cdr3_aa: ASSQDRGRGYGYT
j_call: TRBJ2-1; v_call: TRBV7-2; cdr3_length: 12; clone_size: .; cdr3_aa: ASSLGSSYNEQF
j_call: TRBJ2-7; v_call: TRBV7-6; cdr3_length: 12; clone_size: .; cdr3_aa: ASSPRGQGYEQY
j_call: TRBJ2-5; v_call: TRBV29-1; cdr3_length: 10; clone_size: .; cdr3_aa: SVAGTQETQY
j_call: TRBJ2-7; v_call: TRBV10-3; cdr3_length: 11; clone_size: .; cdr3_aa: AISETSGYEQY
j_call: TRBJ2-3; v_call: TRBV30; cdr3_length: 12; clone_size: .; cdr3_aa: AWKNGRGTDTQY
j_call: TRBJ1-1; v_call: TRBV6-5; cdr3_length: 12; clone_size: .; cdr3_aa: ASSYSRGGTEAF
j_call: TRBJ1-3; v_call: TRBV9; cdr3_length: 12; clone_size: .; cdr3_aa: ASSVSGSGNTIY
j_call: TRBJ2-1; v_call: TRBV10-3; cdr3_length: 13; clone_size: .; cdr3_aa: AIRLGVWPDNEQF